These 28 T cell receptor beta chains came from one sample sequenced in a study of cytomegalovirus exposure and HLA in healthy donors. Primers included in the PCR were 60 Vbeta and 13 Jbeta primers. Assay: immunoSEQ multiplex PCR; the TCRdb copy retains only in-frame clones and omits some. The data hold 150,000 or so clones, with about three quarters observed a single time. Sample: PBMCs. All receptors derive from a man younger than 30 in good health and CMV-seropositive.

This clone has more than one count but fewer than ten. The chain joins TRBV30 to TRBJ1-2, with D tentatively TRBD1 (6 bases). Germline values: CDR1 GTSNPN, CDR2 SVGIG (reference sequence). The CDR3 consists of 15 residues. V was shortened by 2 bases and J by 3 bases, with 16 bases between the two germline ends. The CDR3 DNA sequence: TGTGCCTGGAGTAGGCTTCGTTCAGGGGACTATGGCTACACCTTC. The encoded protein is CAWSRLRSGDYGYTF.

This sequence joins TRBV29-1 and TRBJ2-1; possible D gene TRBD1, 6 bases. The length of the CDR3 is 14 residues. CDR1 is SQVTM, CDR2 ANQGSEA, per germline. V lost 5 bases and J 5 bases, leaving 16 bases between the germline ends. The CDR3 DNA follows: TGCAGCGTTCTTGGGACAACCACCCACAATGAGCAGTTCTTC. Encoded protein: CSVLGTTTHNEQFF.

This sequence joins TRBV4-1 and TRBJ1-5, with 8 bases identical to TRBD1. Germline values: CDR1 MGHRA, CDR2 YSYEKL. V lost 3 bases, J lost 5 bases, and 0 bases stayed unmatched. The CDR3 is 13 residues long. In DNA, the CDR3 is TGCGCCAGCAGCCAGGACAGGGATCAGCCCCAGCATTTT. Translated: CASSQDRDQPQHF.

This clone was observed a few times. The chain combines TRBV30 with TRBJ1-4, with TRBD1 identical over 7 bases. This CDR3 is 13 amino acids long. V lost 1 base and J lost 8; bases outside the gene matches: 4. Germline CDR1 GTSNPN, CDR2 SVGIG (reference sequence). The CDR3 nucleotides read TGTGCCTGGAGTGGGAACAGGGGAGAAAAACTGTTTTTT. Its protein is CAWSGNRGEKLFF.

In this sample, this clone turned up once. The V and J genes are TRBV4-2 and TRBJ1-6; D is undetermined. The CDR3 extends over 13 amino acids. The germline V gene has CDR1 LGHNA and CDR2 YNFKEQ. Trimming pared 1 base from V and 17 bases from J, leaving 15 bases between. CDR3 nucleotide sequence: TGTGCCAGCAGCCAAGGCGTAAACCCTGAAATCCACTTT. Translating it yields CASSQGVNPEIHF.

This rearrangement joins TRBV28 to TRBJ2-1; 7 bases are a match to TRBD2. The CDR3 totals 13 residues. The J segment lost 6 bases and the V segment lost 10 bases, leaving 9 bases of the junction unmatched. Per germline, CDR1 MDHEN and CDR2 SYDVKM. The chain's CDR3 is CATGTTWPNEQFF. CDR3 in DNA: TGTGCCACGGGGACTACGTGGCCCAATGAGCAGTTCTTC.

The chain links TRBV19 to TRBJ1-2; no reliable D call. This CDR3 is built from 15 residues. The V end lost 10 bases, the J end lost 4 bases, and 22 bases lay between the germline ends. The germline CDR1 and CDR2 sequences are LNHDA and SQIVND (reference sequence). This CDR3 is CATSPFGEKGYGYTF. The CDR3 nucleotides read TGTGCCACCTCCCCTTTTGGGGAGAAAGGCTATGGCTACACCTTC.

CDR3 residues: CASSSGGWTDTQYF. The CDR3 DNA is TGTGCCAGCAGTTCCGGGGGGTGGACAGATACGCAGTATTTT. This sequence joins TRBV28 and TRBJ2-3; the match to TRBD2 covers 7 bases. Germline CDR1 and CDR2: MDHEN and SYDVKM. After removal of 4 bases from V and 3 bases from J, the junction contained 4 bases not matched to a gene. The CDR3 has 14 residues.

The chain is built from TRBV2 and TRBJ1-1; D is possibly TRBD1 (5 bases). The CDR3 has 14 amino acids. V was shortened by 7 bases and J by 2 bases, with 14 bases between the two germline ends. Germline V gene lookup returns CDR1 SNHLY and CDR2 FYNNEI. The CDR3 is CASTAGLGNTEAFF. The CDR3 DNA is TGTGCCAGCACTGCGGGGCTGGGAAACACTGAAGCTTTCTTT.

This sequence joins TRBV9 and TRBJ1-1, with D possibly TRBD1 on 6 matching bases. The CDR3 covers 14 residues. The germline V gene encodes CDR1 SGDLS and CDR2 YYNGEE. Trimming shortened V by 0 bases and J by 6 bases, and 12 bases separated the two germline ends. DNA for the CDR3: TGTGCCAGCAGCGTAGGCAGGGGCTGGGCTGAAGCTTTCTTT. It is translated as CASSVGRGWAEAFF.

J is TRBJ1-2 and V is TRBV4-2; TRBD1 matches at 7 bases. The J segment lost 8 bases and the V segment lost 2 bases, leaving 14 bases of the junction unmatched. There are 16 residues in the CDR3. CDR1 and CDR2 (germline): LGHNA, YNFKEQ. The CDR3 here is CASSQNPVQGERGYTF. CDR3 bases: TGTGCCAGCAGCCAAAATCCTGTTCAGGGGGAAAGGGGCTACACCTTC.

This clone occurred a few times. CDR3 amino acids: CASSPPGAGANVLTF. CDR3 bases: TGTGCCAGCAGCCCCCCGGGGGCTGGGGCCAACGTCCTGACTTTC. The chain has TRBV28 and TRBJ2-6, with TRBD2 as a possible D gene (6 bases). This CDR3 region has 15 residues. V lost 6 bases and J lost 2, with 11 bases in between. Looked up from germline, CDR1 is MDHEN and CDR2 is SYDVKM.

V usage is TRBV15 and J usage is TRBJ2-5; 7 nucleotides agree with TRBD1. CDR1 is LNHNV and CDR2 is YYDKDF in the germline V gene (reference sequence). V shed 3 bases and J 2 bases; nucleotides not matched to a gene: 6. The CDR3 extends over 15 amino acids. Written as DNA, the CDR3 is TGTGCCACCAGCAGGGCCAGGGGGTGGCAAGAGACCCAGTACTTC. As protein: CATSRARGWQETQYF.

The chain has TRBV19 and TRBJ2-2; 7 nucleotides match TRBD1. In germline, CDR1 is LNHDA, CDR2 SQIVND (reference sequence). CDR3 length: 16 amino acids. After removal of 4 bases from V and 0 bases from J, the junction contained 5 bases not matched to a gene. CDR3 region: CASSRQGRANTGELFF. CDR3 coding DNA: TGTGCCAGTAGTAGACAGGGCCGCGCGAACACCGGGGAGCTGTTTTTT.

Points on this clone: Other DNA sequences in this specimen translate into the identical CDR3. DNA for the CDR3: TGTGCCAGCAGCCAGGGCACTGAAGCTTTCTTT. It yields the protein CASSQGTEAFF. The chain links TRBV6-4 to TRBJ1-1; tentative D call: TRBD1 (5 bases). This CDR3 region has 11 residues. The V end lost 6 bases, the J end lost 4 bases, and 6 bases lay between the germline ends. CDR1 and CDR2 (germline): MRHNA, SNTAGT.

This clone was detected once. Additional DNA sequences in this sample encode the identical CDR3. This rearrangement joins TRBV5-1 to TRBJ2-3, with 12 positions matching TRBD2. The germline V gene has CDR1 SGHRS and CDR2 YFSETQ. CDR3 length: 17 amino acids. The ends lost 0 bases at V and 0 bases at J; junction bases unmatched: 2. The CDR3 here is CASSLAGLAGSTDTQYF. The CDR3 DNA reads TGCGCCAGCAGCTTGGCCGGACTAGCGGGAAGCACAGATACGCAGTATTTT.

The chain combines TRBV18 with TRBJ1-2, with 9 bases lining up with TRBD1. Germline lookup yields CDR1 KGHSH and CDR2 LQKENI. V lost 2 bases to trimming and J lost 2 bases; unmatched junction nucleotides: 3. The CDR3 totals 15 residues. CDR3 DNA: TGTGCCAGCTCACCAGGGACAGGGCCCAACTATGGCTACACCTTC. This translates into CASSPGTGPNYGYTF.

This clone has a handful of counts. This chain uses TRBV10-3 with TRBJ1-5; no reliable D call. Trimming removed 10 bases from V and 3 bases from J, with 13 bases in between. The CDR3 loop spans 13 amino acids. Germline loops: CDR1 ENHRY, CDR2 SYGVKD. In DNA form, the CDR3 reads TGTGCCAGCCGCCTCGGGGACAATCAGCCCCAGCATTTT. Amino acids: CASRLGDNQPQHF.

The rearrangement uses TRBV29-1 and TRBJ2-7; no clear D gene. The CDR3 length is 13 residues. The ends were cut back, 3 bases at V and 0 bases at J, with 9 bases in the middle. The germline CDR1 and CDR2 sequences are SQVTM and ANQGSEA. This chain's CDR3 is CSVDGLDSYEQYV. The DNA of the CDR3 is TGCAGCGTTGATGGGTTAGACTCCTACGAGCAGTACGTC.

This clone was observed once. The chain couples TRBV4-1 to TRBJ2-5; D unresolved. Trimming pared 3 bases from V and 5 bases from J, leaving 13 bases between. Germline loops: CDR1 MGHRA, CDR2 YSYEKL. The CDR3 extends over 14 amino acids. The DNA for the CDR3 is TGCGCCAGCAGCCATGTTACGGTTACGGAGACCCAGTACTTC. Translation: CASSHVTVTETQYF.

This clone has only one observation. This chain uses TRBV30 with TRBJ2-1; TRBD2 agrees at 7 bases. CDR3 length: 13 residues. Per germline, CDR1 GTSNPN and CDR2 SVGIG (reference sequence). V shed 1 base, J shed 7 bases, and the junction held 4 bases outside the gene matches. The CDR3 loop reads CAWSGLAANEQFF. Written as DNA, the CDR3 is TGTGCCTGGAGTGGGCTAGCGGCGAATGAGCAGTTCTTC.

The chain links TRBV28 to TRBJ1-6; TRBD1 might be the D (6 bases). V lost 6 bases to trimming and J lost 7 bases, with 13 bases between them. The germline V gene has CDR1 MDHEN and CDR2 SYDVKM. The CDR3 runs to 14 residues. This CDR3 is CASRYRDRNSPLHF. CDR3 bases: TGTGCCAGCAGGTACAGGGACCGAAATTCACCCCTCCACTTT.

This chain connects TRBV11-3 to TRBJ2-1; 10 positions match TRBD2. Germline lookup yields CDR1 SGHNT and CDR2 YENEEA. Trimming removed 1 base from V and 3 bases from J; junction bases left unmatched: 6. The CDR3 runs to 17 residues. The CDR3 region is CASSLGSGTSVYNEQFF. CDR3 bases: TGTGCCAGCAGCTTAGGGAGCGGGACTAGCGTCTACAATGAGCAGTTCTTC.

The chain recombines TRBV6-1 with TRBJ2-2, with TRBD1 as a possible D gene (5 bases). Germline CDR1 MNHNS, CDR2 SASEGT. Trimming took off 8 bases at V and 6 bases at J, with 10 bases between the two ends. The length of the CDR3 is 12 residues. In DNA form, the CDR3 reads TGTGCCAGCCTGACAGCCCCCGGGGAGCTGTTTTTT. Its protein is CASLTAPGELFF.

CDR3 bases: TGCGCCAGCAGCGCCCTCCAGGGGGCCGGAGCCGGGGAGCTGTTTTTT. Encoded protein: CASSALQGAGAGELFF. The J gene is TRBJ2-2, the V gene TRBV5-1; 8 bases are a match to TRBD1. The CDR3 consists of 16 residues. Unmatched junction bases numbered 11, after V lost 4 bases and J lost 6 bases. CDR1 is SGHRS and CDR2 is YFSETQ in the germline V gene.

The genes are TRBV15 and TRBJ2-5; no clear D. V was trimmed by 0 bases and J by 4 bases, leaving 12 bases between them. Germline V CDR1 and CDR2: LNHNV, YYDKDF (reference sequence). This CDR3 is built from 15 residues. DNA for the CDR3: TGTGCCACCAGCAGAGATCCCTCCGGAGCAGAGACCCAGTACTTC. Its translation: CATSRDPSGAETQYF.

J is TRBJ1-4 and V is TRBV28; D unclear. This CDR3 comprises 15 residues. The germline V gene encodes CDR1 MDHEN and CDR2 SYDVKM. V lost 4 bases to trimming and J lost 7 bases, with 16 bases between them. In DNA, the CDR3 is TGTGCCAGCAGTTCCCCGGGAGAGGTTGGTGAAAAACTGTTTTTT. Its protein is CASSSPGEVGEKLFF.

The chain is built from TRBV30 and TRBJ2-3; 10 bases are shared with TRBD2. The CDR3 sequence is 16 residues long. Trimming at V came to 2 bases and at J to 0 bases, leaving 5 bases not matched to a gene. The germline gives CDR1 GTSNPN, CDR2 SVGIG (reference sequence). The CDR3 region is CAWSPGLAPSTDTQYF. CDR3 coding DNA: TGTGCCTGGAGTCCGGGACTAGCGCCGAGCACAGATACGCAGTATTTT.